The rows below give T cell receptor beta chains drawn from one sample of a study of cytomegalovirus exposure and HLA in healthy donors. Sequencing was performed with immunoSEQ multiplex PCR; in TCRdb, only in-frame clones are kept and a portion is missing. Of roughly 180,000 clones detected, 8.5% to 10% appear once; the ten largest clones hold 1% to 1.5%. Sequencing used PBMCs. Source of these receptors: a woman between 25 and 40 years old in good health and CMV-seropositive. Each CDR3 is given with its conserved first and last residue. A D gene is named only where the DNA matches it firmly. Only part of the rows carry a size: once, few, many, or a class if the clone is expanded.

>.|TRBV2|TRBJ1-3|few
CASSQNRRRGGTIYF
TGTGCCAGCAGTCAGAACAGGCGGCGGGGTGGCACCATATATTTT
>TRBD2|TRBV6-6|TRBJ2-7|few
CASRGAGGEYEQYF
TGTGCCAGCAGGGGAGCGGGAGGGGAATACGAGCAGTACTTC
>TRBD1|TRBV4-2|TRBJ1-2|.
CASSQDWGTAIYGYTF
TGTGCCAGCAGCCAAGATTGGGGGACAGCCATCTATGGCTACACCTTC
>.|TRBV4-1|TRBJ2-7|few
CASSQDQTGSSYEQYF
TGCGCCAGCAGCCAAGATCAAACAGGAAGCTCCTACGAGCAGTACTTC
>TRBD2|TRBV10-3|TRBJ2-2|few
CAISVSGRAHTGELFF
TGTGCCATCAGTGTTAGCGGGAGGGCCCACACCGGGGAGCTGTTTTTT
>TRBD1|TRBV6-6|TRBJ1-6|few
CASTPRDSDNSPLHF
TGTGCCAGCACCCCCCGGGACAGCGATAATTCACCCCTCCACTTT
>TRBD2|TRBV11-2|TRBJ2-7|few
CASSFTAGDPKQYF
TGTGCCAGCAGCTTCACAGCGGGAGATCCGAAGCAGTACTTC
>.|TRBV28|TRBJ1-5|few
CASSLRGEEPQHF
TGTGCCAGCAGTTTACGAGGGGAGGAGCCCCAGCATTTT
>TRBD1|TRBV19|TRBJ2-7|.
CASSNHRGSDYEQYF
TGTGCCAGTAGTAACCACAGGGGGAGCGACTACGAGCAGTACTTC
>TRBD1|TRBV6-1|TRBJ1-2|.
CASLELGGSNYGYTF
TGTGCCAGCCTTGAGCTAGGGGGCTCTAACTATGGCTACACCTTC
>.|TRBV18|TRBJ1-1|few
CASSPPPNSLNTEAFF
TGTGCCAGCTCACCACCGCCAAATAGCCTGAACACTGAAGCTTTCTTT
>TRBD1|TRBV19|TRBJ1-4|few
CASSRQGATNEKLFF
TGTGCCAGTAGCCGCCAGGGGGCGACTAATGAAAAACTGTTTTTT
>.|TRBV5-8|TRBJ1-1|few
CASSLSPFEAFF
TGTGCCAGCAGCTTGTCTCCTTTTGAAGCTTTCTTT
>TRBD2|TRBV6-4|TRBJ2-1|few
CASSPTREGYNEQFF
TGTGCCAGCAGCCCCACGCGGGAGGGATACAATGAGCAGTTCTTC
>TRBD1|TRBV19|TRBJ2-1|few
CASSITGVTGNEQFF
TGTGCCAGTAGTATAACAGGGGTTACTGGCAATGAGCAGTTCTTC
>.|TRBV5-4|TRBJ2-1|.
CASSWGDYNEQFF
TGTGCCAGCAGCTGGGGGGACTACAATGAGCAGTTCTTC
>.|TRBV11-3|TRBJ2-7|few
CASSLGDSDLYEQYF
TGTGCCAGCAGCTTAGGCGACAGCGACCTCTACGAGCAGTACTTC
>TRBD2|TRBV30|TRBJ2-1|few
CAWSRASGSDEQFF
TGTGCCTGGAGCAGGGCTAGCGGGAGTGATGAGCAGTTCTTC
>.|TRBV11-2|TRBJ1-1|few
CASSFTGSTEAFF
TGTGCCAGCAGCTTCACAGGGTCCACTGAAGCTTTCTTT
>TRBD1|TRBV5-4|TRBJ1-2|few
CASSYPGGRGLDGYTF
TGTGCCAGCAGCTACCCCGGGGGTAGGGGGCTAGATGGCTACACCTTC
>.|TRBV4-2|TRBJ2-7|.
CASSQDAGSPWFEQYF
TGTGCCAGCAGCCAAGACGCGGGCTCCCCTTGGTTTGAGCAGTACTTC
>TRBD2|TRBV5-1|TRBJ2-7|.
CASLGTSGVQTEQYF
TGCGCCAGTCTCGGGACTAGCGGGGTTCAAACCGAGCAGTACTTC
>TRBD1|TRBV19|TRBJ1-2|few
CASNDRGEGYTF
TGTGCCAGTAACGACAGGGGTGAAGGCTACACCTTC
>TRBD2|TRBV30|TRBJ2-1|few
CAWGGRGGEQFF
TGTGCCTGGGGGGGACGGGGGGGTGAGCAGTTCTTC
>TRBD1|TRBV4-1|TRBJ2-5|few
CASSRDRAQETQYF
TGCGCCAGCAGCCGGGACAGGGCCCAAGAGACCCAGTACTTC
>.|TRBV2|TRBJ2-7|.
CASRRIYEQYF
TGTGCCAGCAGGAGGATTTACGAGCAGTACTTC
>TRBD1|TRBV9|TRBJ1-2|.
CASSVGTGGYGYTF
TGTGCCAGCAGCGTAGGAACAGGGGGCTATGGCTACACCTTC
>.|TRBV30|TRBJ1-5|few
CAWSGRAAGPQHF
TGTGCCTGGAGTGGTAGGGCCGCGGGGCCCCAGCATTTT
>TRBD1|TRBV10-3|TRBJ2-1|.
CAIRGDRGNNEQFF
TGTGCCATCCGGGGGGACAGGGGGAACAATGAGCAGTTCTTC